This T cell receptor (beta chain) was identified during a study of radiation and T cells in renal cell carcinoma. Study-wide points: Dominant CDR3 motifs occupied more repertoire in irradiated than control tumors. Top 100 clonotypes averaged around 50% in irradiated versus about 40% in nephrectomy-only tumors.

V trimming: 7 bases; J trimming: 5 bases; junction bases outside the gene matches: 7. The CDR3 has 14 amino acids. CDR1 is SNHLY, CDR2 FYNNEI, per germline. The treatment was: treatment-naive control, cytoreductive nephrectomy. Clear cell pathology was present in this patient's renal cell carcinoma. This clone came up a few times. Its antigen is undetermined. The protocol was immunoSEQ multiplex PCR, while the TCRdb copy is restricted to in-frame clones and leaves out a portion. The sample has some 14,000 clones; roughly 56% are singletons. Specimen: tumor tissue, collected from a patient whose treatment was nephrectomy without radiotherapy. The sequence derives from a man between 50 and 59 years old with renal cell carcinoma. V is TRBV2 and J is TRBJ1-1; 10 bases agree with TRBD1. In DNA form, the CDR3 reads TGTGCCAGCACCGGGGACAGGGGTTTTACTGAAGCTTTCTTT. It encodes CASTGDRGFTEAFF.